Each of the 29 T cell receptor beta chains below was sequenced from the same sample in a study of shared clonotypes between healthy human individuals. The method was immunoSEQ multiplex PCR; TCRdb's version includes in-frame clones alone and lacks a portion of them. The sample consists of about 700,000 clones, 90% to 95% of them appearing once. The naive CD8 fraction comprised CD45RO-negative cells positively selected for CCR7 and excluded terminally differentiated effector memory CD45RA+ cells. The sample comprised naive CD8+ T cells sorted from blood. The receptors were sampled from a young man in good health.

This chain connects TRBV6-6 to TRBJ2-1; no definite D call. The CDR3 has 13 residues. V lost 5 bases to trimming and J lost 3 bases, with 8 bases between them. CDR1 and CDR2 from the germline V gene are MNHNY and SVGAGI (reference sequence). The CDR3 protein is CASSNGIYNEQFF. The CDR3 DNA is TGTGCCAGCAGTAATGGGATCTACAATGAGCAGTTCTTC.

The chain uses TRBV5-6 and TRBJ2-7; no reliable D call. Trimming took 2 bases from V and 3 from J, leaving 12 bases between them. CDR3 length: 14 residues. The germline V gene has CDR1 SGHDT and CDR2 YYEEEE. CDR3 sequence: CASSFGTRSYEQYF. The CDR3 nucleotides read TGTGCCAGCAGCTTCGGAACCAGAAGCTACGAGCAGTACTTC.

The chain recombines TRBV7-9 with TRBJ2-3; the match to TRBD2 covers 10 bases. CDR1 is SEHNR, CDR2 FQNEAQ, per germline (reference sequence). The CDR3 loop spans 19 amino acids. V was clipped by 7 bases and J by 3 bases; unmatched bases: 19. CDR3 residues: CASISKLASGSSTTDTQYF. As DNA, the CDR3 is TGTGCCAGCATTTCTAAACTAGCTAGCGGGAGCTCTACGACAGATACGCAGTATTTT.

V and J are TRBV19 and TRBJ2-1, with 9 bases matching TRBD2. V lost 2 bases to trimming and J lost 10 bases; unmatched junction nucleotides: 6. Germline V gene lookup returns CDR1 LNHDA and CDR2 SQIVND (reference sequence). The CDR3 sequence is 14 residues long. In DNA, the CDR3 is TGTGCCAGTAGTATAATGGGGACTAGCTTCGAGCAGTTCTTC. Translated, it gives CASSIMGTSFEQFF.

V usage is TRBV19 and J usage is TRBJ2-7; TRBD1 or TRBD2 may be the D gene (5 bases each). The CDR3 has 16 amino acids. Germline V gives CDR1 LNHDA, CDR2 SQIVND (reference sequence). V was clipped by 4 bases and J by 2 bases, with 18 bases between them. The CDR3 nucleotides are TGTGCCAGTAGTAACGCCGGGACCCAAAGAGCCTACGAGCAGTACTTC. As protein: CASSNAGTQRAYEQYF.

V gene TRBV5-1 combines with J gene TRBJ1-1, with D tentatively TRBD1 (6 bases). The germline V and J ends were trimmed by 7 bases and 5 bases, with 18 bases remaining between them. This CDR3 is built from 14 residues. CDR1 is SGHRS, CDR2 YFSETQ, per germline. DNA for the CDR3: TGCGCCAGCTCAAATCGGGAGGGGGGAACTGAAGCTTTCTTT. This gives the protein CASSNREGGTEAFF.

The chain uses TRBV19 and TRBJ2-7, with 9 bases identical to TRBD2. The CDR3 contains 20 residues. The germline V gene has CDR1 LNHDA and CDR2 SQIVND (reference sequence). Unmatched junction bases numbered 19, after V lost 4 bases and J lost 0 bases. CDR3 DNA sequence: TGTGCCAGTAGTAAAGGCAACGTGGTTAGCGGGAGTGAAAGCTCCTACGAGCAGTACTTC. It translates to CASSKGNVVSGSESSYEQYF. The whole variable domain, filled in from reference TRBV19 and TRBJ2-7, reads DGGITQSPKYLFRKEGQNVTLSCEQNLNHDAMYWYRQDPGQGLRLIYYSQIVNDFQKGDIAEGYSVSREKKESFPLTVTSAQKNPTAFYLCASSKGNVVSGSESSYEQYFGPGTRLTVT.

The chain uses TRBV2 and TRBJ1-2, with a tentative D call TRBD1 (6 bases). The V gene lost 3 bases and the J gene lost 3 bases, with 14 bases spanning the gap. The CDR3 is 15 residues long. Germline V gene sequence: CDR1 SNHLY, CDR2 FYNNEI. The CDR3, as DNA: TGTGCCAGCAGTGACGCAGGGGACGGATACTATGGCTACACCTTC. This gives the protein CASSDAGDGYYGYTF.

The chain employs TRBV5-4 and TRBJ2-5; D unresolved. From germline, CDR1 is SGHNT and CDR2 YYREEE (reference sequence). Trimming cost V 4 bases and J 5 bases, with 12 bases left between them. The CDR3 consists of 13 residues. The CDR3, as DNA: TGTGCCAGCAGCACCGACGGCCCGGAGACCCAGTACTTC. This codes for CASSTDGPETQYF.

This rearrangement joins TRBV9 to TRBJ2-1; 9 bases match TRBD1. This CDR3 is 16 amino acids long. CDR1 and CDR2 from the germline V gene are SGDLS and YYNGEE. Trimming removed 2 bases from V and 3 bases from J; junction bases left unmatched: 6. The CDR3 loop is CASSVVTGGDYNEQFF. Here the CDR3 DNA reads TGTGCCAGCAGCGTCGTCACAGGGGGCGACTACAATGAGCAGTTCTTC.

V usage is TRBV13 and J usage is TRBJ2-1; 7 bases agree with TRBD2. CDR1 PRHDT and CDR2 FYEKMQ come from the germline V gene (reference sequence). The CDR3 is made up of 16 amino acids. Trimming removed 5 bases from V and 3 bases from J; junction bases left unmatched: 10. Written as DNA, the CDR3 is TGTGCCAGCAGCCTACCCTCGCGGGAGCTCTACAATGAGCAGTTCTTC. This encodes CASSLPSRELYNEQFF.

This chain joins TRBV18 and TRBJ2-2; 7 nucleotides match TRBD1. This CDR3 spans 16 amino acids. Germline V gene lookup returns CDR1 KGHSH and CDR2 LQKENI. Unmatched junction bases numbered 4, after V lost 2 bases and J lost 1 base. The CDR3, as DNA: TGTGCCAGCTCACCAGTCGACAGGGAGAACACCGGGGAGCTGTTTTTT. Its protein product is CASSPVDRENTGELFF. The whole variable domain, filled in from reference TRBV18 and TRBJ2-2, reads NAGVMQNPRHLVRRRGQEARLRCSPMKGHSHVYWYRQLPEEGLKFMVYLQKENIIDESGMPKERFSAEFPKEGPSILRIQQVVRGDSAAYFCASSPVDRENTGELFFGEGSRLTVL.

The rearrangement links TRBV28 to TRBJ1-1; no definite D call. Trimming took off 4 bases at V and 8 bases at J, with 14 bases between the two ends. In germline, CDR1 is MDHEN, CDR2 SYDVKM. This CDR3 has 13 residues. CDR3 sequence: CASSSLDLTEAFF. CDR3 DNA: TGTGCCAGCAGTTCCCTGGACTTAACCGAAGCTTTCTTT.

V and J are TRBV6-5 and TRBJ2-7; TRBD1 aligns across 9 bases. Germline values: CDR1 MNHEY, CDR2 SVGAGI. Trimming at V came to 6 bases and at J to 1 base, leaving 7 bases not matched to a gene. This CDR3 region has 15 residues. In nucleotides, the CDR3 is TGTGCCAGCAGCTTCGGACAGGGGTTATCCTACGAGCAGTACTTC. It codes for CASSFGQGLSYEQYF.

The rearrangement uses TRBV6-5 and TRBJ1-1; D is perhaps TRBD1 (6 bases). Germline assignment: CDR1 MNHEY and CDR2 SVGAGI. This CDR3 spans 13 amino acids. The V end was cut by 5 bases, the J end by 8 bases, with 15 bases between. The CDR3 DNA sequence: TGTGCCAGCAGTAAGCAGGGGAGGAACGAAGCTTTCTTT. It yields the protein CASSKQGRNEAFF.

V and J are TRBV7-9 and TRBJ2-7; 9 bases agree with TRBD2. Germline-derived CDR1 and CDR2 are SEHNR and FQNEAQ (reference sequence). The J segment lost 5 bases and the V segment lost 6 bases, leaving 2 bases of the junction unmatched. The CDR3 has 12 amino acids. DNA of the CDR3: TGTGCCAGCAGGGCGGGAGGGGACGAGCAGTACTTC. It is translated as CASRAGGDEQYF.

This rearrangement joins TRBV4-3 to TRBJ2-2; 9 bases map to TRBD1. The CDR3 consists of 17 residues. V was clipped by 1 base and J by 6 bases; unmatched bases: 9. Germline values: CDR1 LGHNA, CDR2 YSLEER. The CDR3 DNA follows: TGCGCCAGCAGCCAAGTGGTAGGGACAGGGTATCCCGGGGAGCTGTTTTTT. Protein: CASSQVVGTGYPGELFF.

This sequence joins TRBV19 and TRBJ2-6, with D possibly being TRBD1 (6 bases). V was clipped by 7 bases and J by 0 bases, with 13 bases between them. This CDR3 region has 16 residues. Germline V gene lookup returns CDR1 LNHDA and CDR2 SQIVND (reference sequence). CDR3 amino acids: CASTSGHNSGANVLTF. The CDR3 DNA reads TGTGCCAGTACCTCGGGACACAACTCTGGGGCCAACGTCCTGACTTTC.

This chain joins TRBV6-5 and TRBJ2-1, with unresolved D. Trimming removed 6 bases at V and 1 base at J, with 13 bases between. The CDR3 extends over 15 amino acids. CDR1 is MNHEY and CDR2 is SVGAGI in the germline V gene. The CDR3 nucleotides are TGTGCCAGCAGCCCTCGGACCGAATCCTACAATGAGCAGTTCTTC. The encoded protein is CASSPRTESYNEQFF.

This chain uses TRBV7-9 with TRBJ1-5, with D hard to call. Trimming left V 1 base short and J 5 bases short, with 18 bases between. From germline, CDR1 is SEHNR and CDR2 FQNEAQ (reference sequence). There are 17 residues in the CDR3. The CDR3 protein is CASSLGLAALRDQPQHF. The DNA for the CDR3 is TGTGCCAGCAGCTTAGGATTGGCGGCATTGCGGGATCAGCCCCAGCATTTT.

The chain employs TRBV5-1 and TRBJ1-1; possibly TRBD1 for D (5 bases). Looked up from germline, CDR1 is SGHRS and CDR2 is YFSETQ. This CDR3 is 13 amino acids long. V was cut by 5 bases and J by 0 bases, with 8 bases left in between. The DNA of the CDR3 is TGCGCCAGCAGGATGGGGCTGAACACTGAAGCTTTCTTT. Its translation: CASRMGLNTEAFF. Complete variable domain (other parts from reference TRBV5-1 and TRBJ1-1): KAGVTQTPRYLIKTRGQQVTLSCSPISGHRSVSWYQQTPGQGLQFLFEYFSETQRNKGNFPGRFSGRQFSNSRSEMNVSTLELGDSALYLCASRMGLNTEAFFGQGTRLTVV.

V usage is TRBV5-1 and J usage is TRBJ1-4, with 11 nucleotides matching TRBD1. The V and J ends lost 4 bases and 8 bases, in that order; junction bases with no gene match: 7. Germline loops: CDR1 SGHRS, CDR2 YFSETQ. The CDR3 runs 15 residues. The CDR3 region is CASSSGQGAWEKLFF. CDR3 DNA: TGCGCCAGCAGCAGCGGACAGGGGGCGTGGGAAAAACTGTTTTTT.

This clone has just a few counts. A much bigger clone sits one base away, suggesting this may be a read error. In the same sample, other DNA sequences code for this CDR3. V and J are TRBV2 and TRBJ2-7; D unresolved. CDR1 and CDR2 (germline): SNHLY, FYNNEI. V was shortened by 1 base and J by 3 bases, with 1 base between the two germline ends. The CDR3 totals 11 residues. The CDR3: CASSEDYEQYF. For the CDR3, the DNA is TGTGCCAGCAGTGAAGACTACGAGCAGTACTTC.

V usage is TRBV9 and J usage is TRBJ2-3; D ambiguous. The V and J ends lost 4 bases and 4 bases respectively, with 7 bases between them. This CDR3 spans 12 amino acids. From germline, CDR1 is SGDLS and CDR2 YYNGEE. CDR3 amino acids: CASSPLADTQYF. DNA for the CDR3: TGTGCCAGCAGCCCCCTGGCAGATACGCAGTATTTT.

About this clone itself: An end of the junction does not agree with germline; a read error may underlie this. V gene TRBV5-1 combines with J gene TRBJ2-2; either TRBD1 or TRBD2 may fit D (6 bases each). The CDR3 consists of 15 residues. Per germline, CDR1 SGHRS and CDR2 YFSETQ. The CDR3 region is CASSSRPSEEGGLFF. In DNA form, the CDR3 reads TGCGCCAGCAGCTCCAGACCGAGCGAAGAGGGGGGGCTGTTTTTT. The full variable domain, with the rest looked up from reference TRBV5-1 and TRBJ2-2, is KAGVTQTPRYLIKTRGQQVTLSCSPISGHRSVSWYQQTPGQGLQFLFEYFSETQRNKGNFPGRFSGRQFSNSRSEMNVSTLELGDSALYLCASSSRPSEEGGLFFGEGSRLTVL.

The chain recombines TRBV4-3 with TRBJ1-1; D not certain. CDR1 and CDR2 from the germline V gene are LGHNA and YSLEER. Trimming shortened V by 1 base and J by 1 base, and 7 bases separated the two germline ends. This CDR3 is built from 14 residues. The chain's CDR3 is CASSQGAGNTEAFF. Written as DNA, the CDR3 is TGCGCCAGCAGCCAAGGGGCGGGGAACACTGAAGCTTTCTTT.

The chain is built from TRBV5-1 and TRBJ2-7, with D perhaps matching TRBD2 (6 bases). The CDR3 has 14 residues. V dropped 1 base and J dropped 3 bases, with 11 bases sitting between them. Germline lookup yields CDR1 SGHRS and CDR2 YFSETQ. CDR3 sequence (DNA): TGCGCCAGCAGCTTGTTTCCCGGGGGCTACGAGCAGTACTTC. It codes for CASSLFPGGYEQYF.

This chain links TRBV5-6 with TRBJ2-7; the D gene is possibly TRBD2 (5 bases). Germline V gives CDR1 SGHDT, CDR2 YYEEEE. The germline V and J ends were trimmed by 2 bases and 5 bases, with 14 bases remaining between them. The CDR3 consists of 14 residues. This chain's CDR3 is CASSFIGRRDEQYF. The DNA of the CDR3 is TGTGCCAGCAGCTTCATTGGCAGGCGGGACGAGCAGTACTTC. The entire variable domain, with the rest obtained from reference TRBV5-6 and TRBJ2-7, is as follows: DAGVTQSPTHLIKTRGQQVTLRCSPKSGHDTVSWYQQALGQGPQFIFQYYEEEERQRGNFPDRFSGHQFPNYSSELNVNALLLGDSALYLCASSFIGRRDEQYFGPGTRLTVT.

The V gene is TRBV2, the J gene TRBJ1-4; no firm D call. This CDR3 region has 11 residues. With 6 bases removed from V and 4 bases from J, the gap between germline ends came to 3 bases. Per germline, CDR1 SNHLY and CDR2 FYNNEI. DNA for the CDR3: TGTGCCAGCAGGAGTAATGAAAAACTGTTTTTT. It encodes CASRSNEKLFF.